These T cell receptor beta chains were read from a single sample in a study of resident and recirculating memory T cells in vitiligo. Sequenced by immunoSEQ multiplex PCR; TCRdb stores in-frame clones only, minus some. Altogether around 70,000 clones are present, about nine tenths being singletons, with the ten largest covering 4.9%. Sequenced material: blood. The source of these receptors is a male donor with vitiligo. Each CDR3 is given with its conserved first and last residue. The D gene is left open where the match is weak. Where a row states a size, it is once, few, many or the class of an expanded clone; other rows omit it.

.	TRBV4-3	TRBJ2-3	TRBD2	TGCGCCAGCAGCCAAGAGATAGCGGGGTACACAGATACGCAGTATTTT	CASSQEIAGYTDTQYF
.	TRBV9	TRBJ2-2	.	TGTGCCAGCAGCCCCAGGGAAGGGGCCCCTCCGAACACCGGGGAGCTGTTTTTT	CASSPREGAPPNTGELFF
.	TRBV28	TRBJ2-7	.	TGTGCCAGCAGTTCGTACCGATCCGGGCAGTACTTC	CASSSYRSGQYF
.	TRBV6-5	TRBJ2-3	.	TGTGCCAGCAGTTACTCCCGGGCAGATACGCAGTATTTT	CASSYSRADTQYF
.	TRBV5-8	TRBJ2-5	.	TGTGCCAGCAGCGTAAAGAGGGAGACCCAGTACTTC	CASSVKRETQYF
.	TRBV7-9	TRBJ2-6	TRBD1	TGTGCCAGCAGCCATAGACAGGGTAAAAGCTCTGGGGCCAACGTCCTGACTTTC	CASSHRQGKSSGANVLTF
.	TRBV7-2	TRBJ2-2	.	TGTGCCAGCAGCTTAGTCGGAATCTCCGGGGGGCTAAACACCGGGGAGCTGTTTTTT	CASSLVGISGGLNTGELFF
.	TRBV7-9	TRBJ1-4	.	TGTGCCAGCAGCGCCTGGACAGCAACTAATGAAAAACTGTTTTTT	CASSAWTATNEKLFF
.	TRBV10-3	TRBJ1-2	TRBD1	TGTGCCATCAGTGAAACAGGGGGCCATGGCTACACCTTC	CAISETGGHGYTF
.	TRBV7-8	TRBJ2-5	.	TGTGCCAGCAGTTTCAGGGTAATCGGTGAAGAGACCCAGTACTTC	CASSFRVIGEETQYF
.	TRBV2	TRBJ2-3	.	TGTGCCAGCAGTGAACAGGGGAACACAGATACGCAGTATTTT	CASSEQGNTDTQYF
.	TRBV6-6	TRBJ2-5	TRBD1	TGTGCCAGCAGGATCACAGGGGGCGGGGAGACCCAGTACTTC	CASRITGGGETQYF
.	TRBV6-5	TRBJ2-2	TRBD1	TGTGCCAGCAGTTCCGGGACAGGGAACACCGGGGAGCTGTTTTTT	CASSSGTGNTGELFF
once	TRBV9	TRBJ2-1	.	TGTGCCAGCAGCGGCCGAGAAAATGAGCAGTTCTTC	CASSGRENEQFF
.	TRBV11-2	TRBJ2-7	TRBD1	TGTGCCAGCAGCTTAGGGATAGGGGGCGTTTACGAGCAGTACTTC	CASSLGIGGVYEQYF
.	TRBV7-2	TRBJ1-5	TRBD1	TGTGCCAGCAGCAAACAGGGGAGTCAGCCCCAGCATTTT	CASSKQGSQPQHF
.	TRBV19	TRBJ2-3	.	TGTGCCAGTAGTATCTCGGGGGTAGGGCCAGATACGCAGTATTTT	CASSISGVGPDTQYF
.	TRBV9	TRBJ1-5	.	TGTGCCAGCAGCGTAGGGGGGGGTAAATATCAGCCCCAGCATTTT	CASSVGGGKYQPQHF
.	TRBV28	TRBJ1-5	.	TGTGCCAGCAGTGAAACAGGGAACGCTCAGCCCCAGCATTTT	CASSETGNAQPQHF
many	TRBV9	TRBJ2-1	.	TGTGCCAGCAGCTTCAACCCTGTCCGCAGTGAGCAGTTCTTC	CASSFNPVRSEQFF
.	TRBV4-3	TRBJ2-2	.	TGCGCCAGCAGCCCCGCATTTGCAGTCGCGAACACCGGGGAGCTGTTTTTT	CASSPAFAVANTGELFF
.	TRBV5-8	TRBJ2-5	.	TGTGCCAGCAGCTTGGCTTGGGGAGATCAAGAGACCCAGTACTTC	CASSLAWGDQETQYF
.	TRBV5-4	TRBJ2-5	TRBD2	TGTGCCAGCAGCTTGAGTCTAGCGGCGGAGACCCAGTACTTC	CASSLSLAAETQYF
.	TRBV29-1	TRBJ2-2	TRBD2	TGCAGCGTTGAAGGACGGGGCGGGGGGAACACCGGGGAGCTGTTTTTT	CSVEGRGGGNTGELFF
.	TRBV7-3	TRBJ2-2	.	TGTGCCAGCAGCTTAGAAGCGGCCGGGGAGCTGTTTTTT	CASSLEAAGELFF
.	TRBV7-2	TRBJ2-1	TRBD2	TGTGCCAGCAGCCCGGGGGGATCGAACAATGAGCAGTTCTTC	CASSPGGSNNEQFF
.	TRBV11-1	TRBJ2-5	TRBD2	TGTGCCAGCAGCTTACCTCTTTTGGTAGCGGGGGAGCAAGAGACCCAGTACTTC	CASSLPLLVAGEQETQYF